This T cell receptor beta chain stems from a study of blood T cell repertoires in COVID-19. Study information: COVID-19 samples from acute and convalescent phases originated in the United States, Italy and Spain. The cDNA or gDNA used as material had been derived from T cells, B-cell-depleted T cells, or PBMCs.

Germline lookup yields CDR1 LNHDA and CDR2 SQIVND (reference sequence). The CDR3 loop spans 14 amino acids. The J segment lost 4 bases and the V segment lost 1 base, leaving 2 bases of the junction unmatched. This clone was detected once. Original methodology: It was from reference gene primer amplification that nucleated cell counts were estimated. Data came from immunoSEQ multiplex PCR; TCRdb stores just in-frame clones and leaves some out. V, J and clone size derive from that table, while D and trimming were established from the DNA sequence. The profile shows about 76,000 clones, 80% to 90% of them singletons.

The receptor's source is a woman aged 60-75 years with acute or convalescent COVID-19. Sequenced material: peripheral blood. The J gene is TRBJ1-1, the V gene TRBV19, with 8 nucleotides matching TRBD1. CDR3 in amino acids: CASSIGQGFTEAFF. CDR3 DNA: TGTGCCAGTAGTATAGGACAGGGGTTCACTGAAGCTTTCTTT.